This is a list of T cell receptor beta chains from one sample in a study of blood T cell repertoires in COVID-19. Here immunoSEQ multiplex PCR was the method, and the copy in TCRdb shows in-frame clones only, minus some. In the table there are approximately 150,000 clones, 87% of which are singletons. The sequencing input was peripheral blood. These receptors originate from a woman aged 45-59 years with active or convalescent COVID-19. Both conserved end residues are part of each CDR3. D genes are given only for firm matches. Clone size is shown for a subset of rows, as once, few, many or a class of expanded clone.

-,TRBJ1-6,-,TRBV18,CASSPTAFGNSPLHF,TGTGCCAGCTCACCGACAGCCTTCGGTAATTCACCCCTCCACTTT
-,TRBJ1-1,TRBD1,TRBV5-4,CASSSRTGTNTEAFF,TGTGCCAGCAGCTCAAGGACAGGGACGAACACTGAAGCTTTCTTT
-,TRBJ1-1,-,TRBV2,CASSELGGRVSEAFF,TGTGCCAGCAGTGAATTGGGGGGGCGCGTCTCTGAAGCTTTCTTT
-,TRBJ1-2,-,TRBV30,CAWSREGYDGYTF,TGTGCCTGGAGTAGGGAGGGCTACGATGGCTACACCTTC
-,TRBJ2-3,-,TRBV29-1,CSGVRALNRDTQYF,TGCAGCGGAGTCCGCGCACTGAATAGAGATACGCAGTATTTT
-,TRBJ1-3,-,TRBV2,CASSDTQSSGNTIYF,TGTGCCAGCAGTGATACACAGAGCTCTGGAAACACCATATATTTT
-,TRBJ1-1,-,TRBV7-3,CASSHAGLGEAFF,TGTGCCAGCAGCCACGCGGGCCTAGGTGAAGCTTTCTTT
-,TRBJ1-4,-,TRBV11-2,CASSLDLKGVSEKLFF,TGTGCCAGCAGCTTAGATTTGAAAGGGGTTAGCGAAAAACTGTTTTTT
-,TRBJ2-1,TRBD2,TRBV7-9,CASSFMRTRGGAYNEQFF,TGTGCCAGCAGCTTCATGAGGACCCGCGGGGGGGCCTACAATGAGCAGTTCTTC
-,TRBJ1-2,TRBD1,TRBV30,CAWSVRPGQGFPLYGYTF,TGTGCCTGGAGTGTCCGCCCGGGACAGGGTTTCCCGCTCTATGGCTACACCTTC
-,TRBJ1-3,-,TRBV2,CASSEMFQSGNTIYF,TGTGCCAGCAGTGAAATGTTCCAGTCTGGAAACACCATATATTTT
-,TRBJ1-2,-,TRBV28,CASSPMGPTGYTF,TGTGCCAGCAGCCCCATGGGCCCAACTGGCTACACCTTC
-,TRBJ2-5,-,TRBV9,CASSVEAGYQETQYF,TGTGCCAGCAGCGTAGAGGCGGGGTACCAAGAGACCCAGTACTTC
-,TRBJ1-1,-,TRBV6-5,CASSSPGGFTEAFF,TGTGCCAGCAGTTCCCCGGGAGGGTTCACTGAAGCTTTCTTT
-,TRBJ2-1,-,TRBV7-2,CASSSWTAENYNEQFF,TGTGCCAGCAGCTCCTGGACAGCGGAAAATTACAATGAGCAGTTCTTC
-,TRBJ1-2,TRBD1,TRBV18,CASSPDRAYGYTF,TGTGCCAGCTCACCCGACAGGGCCTATGGCTACACCTTC
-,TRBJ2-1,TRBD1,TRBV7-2,CASSPPTGGISNEQFF,TGTGCCAGCAGCCCTCCGACAGGGGGGATCTCGAATGAGCAGTTCTTC
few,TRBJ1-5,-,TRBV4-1,CASGGDSNQPQHF,TGCGCCAGTGGGGGGGATAGCAATCAGCCCCAGCATTTT
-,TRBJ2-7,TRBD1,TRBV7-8,CASSLGTEPYF,TGTGCCAGCAGCCTGGGGACAGAGCCGTACTTC
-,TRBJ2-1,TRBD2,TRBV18,CASSTRFSGSLNEQFF,TGTGCCAGCTCAACGCGTTTTAGCGGGAGTCTAAATGAGCAGTTCTTC
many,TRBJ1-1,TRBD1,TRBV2,CASSPGTDVAFF,TGTGCCAGCAGTCCCGGGACAGATGTAGCTTTCTTT
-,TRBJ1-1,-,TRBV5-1,CASRQGVNTEAFF,TGCGCCAGCAGGCAAGGGGTGAACACTGAAGCTTTCTTT
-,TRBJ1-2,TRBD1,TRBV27,CASRGQGYYGYTF,TGTGCCAGCCGCGGACAGGGGTACTATGGCTACACCTTC
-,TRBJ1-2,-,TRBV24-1,CAVGSNYGYTF,TGTGCCGTCGGTAGTAACTATGGCTACACCTTC
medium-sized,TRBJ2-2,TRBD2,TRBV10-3,CAISATSGGPINTGELFF,TGTGCCATCAGTGCGACTAGCGGGGGGCCTATAAACACCGGGGAGCTGTTTTTT
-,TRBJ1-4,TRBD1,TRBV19,CASSRGTGSSFWEKLFF,TGTGCCAGTAGTAGAGGGACAGGGAGCTCCTTTTGGGAAAAACTGTTTTTT
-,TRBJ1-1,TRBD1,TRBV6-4,CASRPQGYMNTEAFF,TGTGCCAGCCGACCACAGGGGTACATGAACACTGAAGCTTTCTTT
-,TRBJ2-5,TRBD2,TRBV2,CASSILAGAQETQYF,TGTGCCAGCAGTATCCTAGCGGGGGCTCAAGAGACCCAGTACTTC
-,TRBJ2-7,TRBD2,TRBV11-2,CASSLGGTSGVYEQYF,TGTGCCAGCAGCTTAGGGGGGACTAGCGGGGTCTACGAGCAGTACTTC
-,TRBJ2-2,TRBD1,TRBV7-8,CASRIGTGSTGELFF,TGTGCCAGTCGAATAGGGACAGGGAGCACCGGGGAGCTGTTTTTT
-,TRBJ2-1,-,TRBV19,CASSIRVRDNEQFF,TGTGCCAGTAGTATTCGGGTTCGGGACAATGAGCAGTTCTTC
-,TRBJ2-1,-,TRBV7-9,CASSLLLALAGSKQFF,TGTGCCAGCAGCCTCCTTTTGGCTCTTGCGGGGTCGAAGCAGTTCTTC
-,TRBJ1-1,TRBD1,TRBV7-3,CASSFGTGMNTEAFF,TGTGCCAGCAGCTTTGGGACAGGGATGAACACTGAAGCTTTCTTT
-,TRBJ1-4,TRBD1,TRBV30,CAWSEGARVNEKLFF,TGTGCCTGGAGTGAGGGGGCGCGGGTTAATGAAAAACTGTTTTTT
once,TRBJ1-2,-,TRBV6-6,CASRYTGTPYGYTF,TGTGCCAGCAGGTACACCGGGACACCCTATGGCTACACCTTC
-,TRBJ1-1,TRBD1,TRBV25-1,CASKDRDHTEAFF,TGTGCCAGCAAGGACAGGGACCACACTGAAGCTTTCTTT
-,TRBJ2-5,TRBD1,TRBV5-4,CASSLGQGAPLETQYF,TGTGCCAGCAGCTTGGGACAGGGGGCGCCTCTGGAGACCCAGTACTTC
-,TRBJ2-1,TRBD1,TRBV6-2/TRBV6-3,CASSAYRGPYNEQFF,TGTGCCAGCAGTGCGTACAGGGGGCCCTACAATGAGCAGTTCTTC
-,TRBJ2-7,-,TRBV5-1,CASRLSYEQYF,TGCGCCAGCAGGCTATCCTACGAGCAGTACTTC
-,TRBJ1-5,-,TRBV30,CAWAPPPVRSQPQHF,TGTGCCTGGGCCCCCCCACCGGTTCGATCGCAGCCCCAGCATTTT
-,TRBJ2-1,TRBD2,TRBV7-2,CASSLPGLAGGTNEQFF,TGTGCCAGCAGCTTGCCTGGGCTAGCGGGAGGGACCAATGAGCAGTTCTTC
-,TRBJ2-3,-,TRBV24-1,CATSQTVSTDTQYF,TGTGCCACCAGTCAGACAGTTTCCACAGATACGCAGTATTTT
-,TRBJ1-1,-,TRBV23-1,CASSWDTTEAFF,TGCGCCAGCAGTTGGGACACCACTGAAGCTTTCTTT